Presented here are 28 T cell receptor beta chains from one specimen sequenced in a study of PD-1 blockade in classical Hodgkin lymphoma. Every single patient, without exception, relapsed after autologous stem cell transplantation, and brentuximab vedotin exposure varied. The assay was immunoSEQ multiplex PCR, and TCRdb's table has in-frame clones only and misses some. The data show fewer than 50,000 clones, 86% seen once. This material consisted of peripheral blood mononuclear cells (PBMCs), taken before the second cycle of nivolumab. The receptors derive from a human donor with classical Hodgkin lymphoma.

The rearrangement joins TRBV5-1 to TRBJ2-1; D is unclear. The CDR3 spans 13 residues. In germline, CDR1 is SGHRS, CDR2 YFSETQ. The V gene lost 4 bases and the J gene lost 2 bases, with 7 bases spanning the gap. In DNA form, the CDR3 reads TGCGCCAGCAGCCCGGATGCCTACAATGAGCAGTTCTTC. Protein: CASSPDAYNEQFF.

J is TRBJ2-2 and V is TRBV19, with a possible D match to TRBD2 (5 bases). Trimming left V 7 bases short and J 7 bases short, with 7 bases between. Germline CDR1 and CDR2: LNHDA and SQIVND (reference sequence). This CDR3 spans 11 amino acids. The CDR3 here is CASNRGGELFF. The DNA of the CDR3 is TGTGCCAGTAATCGGGGCGGGGAGCTGTTTTTT. Full variable domain (remainder filled in from reference TRBV19 and TRBJ2-2): DGGITQSPKYLFRKEGQNVTLSCEQNLNHDAMYWYRQDPGQGLRLIYYSQIVNDFQKGDIAEGYSVSREKKESFPLTVTSAQKNPTAFYLCASNRGGELFFGEGSRLTVL.

The genes are TRBV6-5 and TRBJ2-5, with unresolved D. Germline V lookup: CDR1 MNHEY, CDR2 SVGAGI. The CDR3 is made up of 13 amino acids. The V end was cut by 8 bases, the J end by 5 bases, with 15 bases between. The CDR3 loop reads CASSRTRVETQYF. In DNA form, the CDR3 reads TGTGCCAGCTCCCGGACCCGGGTGGAGACCCAGTACTTC.

The rearrangement links TRBV2 to TRBJ1-4, with TRBD1 matching over 8 bases. After removal of 8 bases from V and 8 bases from J, the junction contained 10 bases not matched to a gene. Germline lookup yields CDR1 SNHLY and CDR2 FYNNEI. The CDR3 runs 14 residues. CDR3 region: CASGQGGTEEKLFF. As DNA, the CDR3 is TGTGCCAGCGGACAGGGTGGGACGGAGGAAAAACTGTTTTTT.

This clone appeared a single time. The chain recombines TRBV5-8 with TRBJ2-2; 11 bases agree with TRBD2. The germline V gene encodes CDR1 SGHTS and CDR2 YDEGEE. Germline trimming cut 2 bases from V and 2 bases from J; bases unmatched to any gene: 2. The CDR3 is 16 amino acids. The CDR3 here is CASSLGTSGNTGELFF. In nucleotides, the CDR3 is TGTGCCAGCAGCTTAGGGACTAGCGGTAACACCGGGGAGCTGTTTTTT.

This chain joins TRBV28 and TRBJ2-3, with 8 bases aligning to TRBD2. The germline gives CDR1 MDHEN, CDR2 SYDVKM. Losses at the gene ends were 2 bases for V and 2 bases for J; bases not matched to a gene: 12. This CDR3 is built from 18 residues. The CDR3 coding sequence is TGTGCCAGCAGTTTAGTAGCGGGGCGATTCCGGACCACAGATACGCAGTATTTT. The encoded protein is CASSLVAGRFRTTDTQYF.

This chain joins TRBV11-3 and TRBJ2-1; 14 bases align to TRBD2. V was pared by 2 bases and J by 10 bases, with 19 bases of the junction left unmatched. The length of the CDR3 is 20 residues. Germline values: CDR1 SGHNT, CDR2 YENEEA. The CDR3 loop reads CASSLFTHPRLAGGPKEQFF. As DNA, the CDR3 is TGTGCCAGCAGCTTATTTACCCACCCCCGACTAGCGGGAGGGCCAAAGGAGCAGTTCTTC.

The V call is TRBV6-1, the J call TRBJ2-3; the match to TRBD1 covers 10 bases. Germline CDR1 is MNHNS and CDR2 is SASEGT. V shed 2 bases, J shed 4 bases, and the junction held 3 bases outside the gene matches. The CDR3 has 15 amino acids. CDR3: CASSERDRGSDTQYF. The DNA for the CDR3 is TGTGCCAGCAGTGAACGGGACAGGGGCTCAGATACGCAGTATTTT.

This chain connects TRBV28 to TRBJ2-2; D unclear. V lost 3 bases and J lost 4, with 9 bases in between. The CDR3 contains 14 residues. Looked up from germline, CDR1 is MDHEN and CDR2 is SYDVKM. CDR3: CASSLIASTGELFF. The CDR3, as DNA: TGTGCCAGCAGTTTGATAGCTAGCACCGGGGAGCTGTTTTTT.

This chain joins TRBV18 and TRBJ2-1, with 10 bases fitting TRBD2. V trimming: 1 base; J trimming: 9 bases; junction bases outside the gene matches: 0. Germline V gene data show CDR1 as KGHSH and CDR2 as LQKENI. The CDR3 runs to 13 residues. CDR3 region: CASSPLAGGEQFF. The CDR3 DNA is TGTGCCAGCTCACCACTAGCGGGGGGTGAGCAGTTCTTC.

The V and J genes are TRBV19 and TRBJ1-5, with no clear D. Germline assignment: CDR1 LNHDA and CDR2 SQIVND (reference sequence). The CDR3 is made up of 15 amino acids. Between the trimmed V and J ends, which lost 8 bases and 3 bases, there was a span of 17 bases. The CDR3 DNA follows: TGTGCCAGTCGTGGCAGGCGCGATTTCAATCAGCCCCAGCATTTT. This sequence encodes CASRGRRDFNQPQHF.

CDR3 sequence: CASSSYRANTGELFF. The CDR3 DNA sequence: TGTGCCAGCAGCTCTTACAGGGCAAACACCGGGGAGCTGTTTTTT. The J gene is TRBJ2-2, the V gene TRBV7-9, with a tentative D call TRBD1 (6 bases). The CDR3 extends over 15 amino acids. The germline gives CDR1 SEHNR, CDR2 FQNEAQ (reference sequence). Between the trimmed V and J ends, which lost 4 bases and 2 bases, there was a span of 11 bases.

V and J are TRBV19 and TRBJ2-1, with D perhaps assigned TRBD1 or TRBD2 (5 bases each). CDR3 length: 15 amino acids. Germline V CDR1 and CDR2: LNHDA, SQIVND (reference sequence). V lost 3 bases and J 7 bases, leaving 16 bases between the germline ends. The chain's CDR3 is CASSMATGRRNEQFF. CDR3 DNA: TGTGCCAGTAGTATGGCGACGGGACGCCGGAATGAGCAGTTCTTC.

The chain carries TRBV9 and TRBJ1-3, with 7 bases aligning to TRBD1. The CDR3 length is 16 residues. The germline gives CDR1 SGDLS, CDR2 YYNGEE. The V and J ends lost 2 bases and 4 bases, in that order; junction bases with no gene match: 9. The CDR3 spells CASSVATGATGNTIYF. Written as DNA, the CDR3 is TGTGCCAGCAGCGTGGCCACAGGGGCGACAGGAAACACCATATATTTT.

The chain has TRBV15 and TRBJ1-4, with a possible D match to TRBD1 (5 bases). The CDR3 runs 18 residues. Germline values: CDR1 LNHNV, CDR2 YYDKDF (reference sequence). V was pared by 0 bases and J by 7 bases, with 21 bases between. The CDR3 nucleotides are TGTGCCACCAGCAGAGATGGGAAGGCCCCTCCCGGGGGTGAAAAACTGTTTTTT. As protein: CATSRDGKAPPGGEKLFF. The full variable domain, in which reference TRBV15 and TRBJ1-4 provide the parts outside the CDR3, is DAMVIQNPRYQVTQFGKPVTLSCSQTLNHNVMYWYQQKSSQAPKLLFHYYDKDFNNEADTPDNFQSRRPNTSFCFLDIRSPGLGDTAMYLCATSRDGKAPPGGEKLFFGSGTQLSVL.

With regard to this clone: At one of its ends the junction is not consistent with the germline gene, which may arise from a read error. The chain carries TRBV6-5 and TRBJ1-1; 7 nucleotides match TRBD1. The CDR3 consists of 16 residues. The V gene's germline CDR1 is MNHEY and CDR2 SVGAGI. The CDR3 is CASRYWTGNGNTEAFF. The CDR3 nucleotides are TGTGCCAGCAGGTACTGGACAGGTAATGGGAACACTGAAGCTTTCTTT.

This clone was seen once. V and J are TRBV18 and TRBJ1-4; D unresolved. Trimming pared 3 bases from V and 9 bases from J, leaving 8 bases between. Germline V gene lookup returns CDR1 KGHSH and CDR2 LQKENI. The CDR3 has 12 residues. The CDR3, as DNA: TGTGCCAGCTCACCTGAACAGAAAAAACTGTTTTTT. This encodes CASSPEQKKLFF.

This chain joins TRBV4-1 and TRBJ2-7; the D gene is possibly TRBD2 (7 bases). Germline values: CDR1 MGHRA, CDR2 YSYEKL. V was trimmed by 1 base and J by 5 bases, leaving 15 bases between them. CDR3 length: 15 amino acids. CDR3 bases: TGCGCCAGCAGCCAAGTCTTAGGGGGGGCCCACGAGCAGTACTTC. Protein product: CASSQVLGGAHEQYF.

CDR3 nucleotide sequence: TGTGCCAGCAGCTCAGGAGCAAATACGCAGTATTTT. Residues: CASSSGANTQYF. The chain carries TRBV7-2 and TRBJ2-3; D remains unclear. The CDR3 length is 12 residues. V shed 4 bases and J shed 7 bases, with 9 bases lying between them. Looked up from germline, CDR1 is SGHTA and CDR2 is FQGNSA.

The chain has TRBV27 and TRBJ2-7; tentatively, D is TRBD1 (5 bases). V was shortened by 6 bases and J by 1 base, with 10 bases between the two germline ends. Germline lookup yields CDR1 MNHEY and CDR2 SMNVEV (reference sequence). This CDR3 has 13 residues. The CDR3 here is CASRATGSYEQYF. Written as DNA, the CDR3 is TGTGCCAGCAGAGCTACAGGTTCCTACGAGCAGTACTTC.

This chain joins TRBV5-4 and TRBJ2-7, with 10 bases lining up with TRBD2. The V gene end was trimmed by 6 bases and the J gene end by 5 bases; junction bases not matched to a gene: 11. CDR1 and CDR2 (germline): SGHNT, YYREEE (reference sequence). There are 15 residues in the CDR3. CDR3 sequence: CASTTGLATRDEQYF. CDR3 bases: TGTGCCAGCACCACGGGACTAGCGACCAGGGACGAGCAGTACTTC.

The genes are TRBV25-1 and TRBJ2-7; 7 bases agree with TRBD1. The CDR3 is 14 residues long. Germline lookup yields CDR1 MGHDK and CDR2 SYGVNS. V lost 10 bases, J lost 1 base, and 10 bases stayed unmatched. The CDR3 bases are TGTGCCACCCGGGACAGTGGTGGATCCTACGAGCAGTACTTC. Protein: CATRDSGGSYEQYF.

The rearrangement uses TRBV27 and TRBJ1-2, with D maybe TRBD1 (5 bases). Trimming took off 0 bases at V and 8 bases at J, with 16 bases between the two ends. CDR1 and CDR2 (germline): MNHEY, SMNVEV (reference sequence). This CDR3 contains 15 residues. The CDR3, as DNA: TGTGCCAGCAGTTTATCCGGGGACGGAGGTGGAGGCTACACCTTC. Its protein is CASSLSGDGGGGYTF.

The gene calls are TRBV6-6 and TRBJ2-2; TRBD1 or TRBD2 may be the D gene (5 bases each). The CDR3 sequence is 15 residues long. With 6 bases removed from V and 2 bases from J, the gap between germline ends came to 13 bases. From germline, CDR1 is MNHNY and CDR2 SVGAGI (reference sequence). The CDR3 DNA sequence: TGTGCCAGCAGACAACCGGGACCCAACACCGGGGAGCTGTTTTTT. It specifies CASRQPGPNTGELFF.

The CDR3 sequence is CASSIGTAYEQYF. CDR3 in DNA: TGTGCCAGCAGCATAGGGACAGCATACGAGCAGTACTTC. The chain recombines TRBV5-5 with TRBJ2-7, with TRBD1 matching 7 bases. Germline assignment: CDR1 SGHKS and CDR2 YYEKEE (reference sequence). Germline trimming cut 4 bases from V and 4 bases from J; bases unmatched to any gene: 5. This CDR3 is built from 13 residues. The full variable domain, completed using reference TRBV5-5 and TRBJ2-7, is DAGVTQSPTHLIKTRGQQVTLRCSPISGHKSVSWYQQVLGQGPQFIFQYYEKEERGRGNFPDRFSARQFPNYSSELNVNALLLGDSALYLCASSIGTAYEQYFGPGTRLTVT.

J is TRBJ2-7 and V is TRBV28; 8 positions agree with TRBD1. Germline-derived CDR1 and CDR2 are MDHEN and SYDVKM. The CDR3 loop spans 15 amino acids. With 6 bases clipped from V and 0 bases from J, the junction kept 7 bases outside the gene matches. The CDR3, as DNA: TGTGCCAGCAGCTCCGGACAGGGAAGCTCCTACGAGCAGTACTTC. Translated, it gives CASSSGQGSSYEQYF. The complete variable domain, with remaining parts taken from reference TRBV28 and TRBJ2-7, reads DVKVTQSSRYLVKRTGEKVFLECVQDMDHENMFWYRQDPGLGLRLIYFSYDVKMKEKGDIPEGYSVSREKKERFSLILESASTNQTSMYLCASSSGQGSSYEQYFGPGTRLTVT.

V is TRBV25-1 and J is TRBJ1-1; possible D gene TRBD1, 6 bases. The length of the CDR3 is 15 residues. V was pared by 4 bases and J by 0 bases, with 12 bases between. CDR1 and CDR2 from the germline V gene are MGHDK and SYGVNS. The CDR3: CASSGGGAMNTEAFF. DNA of the CDR3: TGTGCCAGCAGTGGAGGGGGGGCCATGAACACTGAAGCTTTCTTT. The full variable domain, in which reference TRBV25-1 and TRBJ1-1 provide the parts outside the CDR3, is EADIYQTPRYLVIGTGKKITLECSQTMGHDKMYWYQQDPGMELHLIHYSYGVNSTEKGDLSSESTVSRIRTEHFPLTLESARPSHTSQYLCASSGGGAMNTEAFFGQGTRLTVV.

The J gene is TRBJ1-2, the V gene TRBV19; tentative D call: TRBD1 (5 bases). V was clipped by 6 bases and J by 3 bases, with 17 bases between them. Per germline, CDR1 LNHDA and CDR2 SQIVND (reference sequence). The CDR3 totals 15 residues. The CDR3 sequence is CASRTAGGGDYGYTF. The CDR3 DNA sequence: TGTGCCAGTAGAACGGCAGGTGGGGGAGACTATGGCTACACCTTC.